This entry concerns a single T cell receptor (beta chain). The data belong to a study of blood T cell repertoires in COVID-19. The wider study: The cDNA or gDNA used as material had been derived from T cells, B-cell-depleted T cells, or PBMCs.

This CDR3 is built from 14 residues. The germline CDR1 and CDR2 sequences are SGDLS and YYNGEE. With 0 bases removed from V and 5 bases from J, the gap between germline ends came to 9 bases. The participants were between roughly 18 and 90 years old and came from some 23 US areas. Participant-given clinical history determined each cohort assignment. Each recovered donor of Cohort 3 presented with two negative PCRs, clearance, or symptom resolution. The table came from immunoSEQ multiplex PCR; TCRdb's copy has only in-frame clones and leaves some out. The sample includes 200,000 to 250,000 clones, roughly 80% of them seen just once.

The V and J genes are TRBV9 and TRBJ2-1; a weak D match, TRBD1 (5 bases). The receptor was derived from a man aged 55 to 69 who had recovered from COVID-19. The sample consisted of PBMCs or T cells enriched from blood (not recorded which). The CDR3 DNA sequence: TGTGCCAGCAGCGTAGGTGGGGCTAACAATGAGCAGTTCTTC. Amino acid sequence: CASSVGGANNEQFF. The full variable domain, rest sourced from reference TRBV9 and TRBJ2-1, is DSGVTQTPKHLITATGQRVTLRCSPRSGDLSVYWYQQSLDQGLQFLIQYYNGEERAKGNILERFSAQQFPDLHSELNLSSLELGDSALYFCASSVGGANNEQFFGPGTRLTVL.